A single T cell receptor beta chain is shown here with its context. Some clones are missing from TCRdb's copy, which holds only in-frame ones; the method was immunoSEQ multiplex PCR. The table has 40,000 to 50,000 clones, 80% to 90% seen once. CDR1 and CDR2 (germline): KGHDR, SFDVKD. The ends were cut back, 3 bases at V and 4 bases at J, with 13 bases in the middle. CDR3 length equals 15 residues. This specimen belongs to a study of blood T cell repertoires in COVID-19. Overall study: COVID-19 samples, acute and convalescent, were from the United States, Italy and Spain. T cells, B-cell-depleted T cells, or PBMCs provided the cDNA or gDNA that served as material.

The receptor's source is a human donor in a cohort sampled during active COVID-19. The source material was peripheral blood. This chain joins TRBV24-1 and TRBJ2-3; tentative D call: TRBD1 (5 bases). CDR3 protein: CATSDRTAGSDTQYF. In nucleotides, the CDR3 is TGTGCCACCAGTGATCGTACCGCAGGGTCAGATACGCAGTATTTT.